Sequencing of this TCR beta chain was carried out in a study of blood T cell repertoires in COVID-19. Study at large: Collection of acute and convalescent COVID-19 samples took place in the United States, Italy and Spain. The analysed material was cDNA or gDNA that came from T cells, B-cell-depleted T cells, or PBMCs.

For this clone: One end of the junction does not line up with germline, which may come from a read error.

There are 13 residues in the CDR3. From germline, CDR1 is DFQATT and CDR2 SNEGSKA (reference sequence). Authors' data handling: It was from reference gene primer amplification that nucleated cell counts were estimated. Profiling relied on immunoSEQ multiplex PCR, and the TCRdb table lists in-frame clones only, not all of them. V, J and clone size reflect that table, while D and trimming were determined from the DNA. The sample includes roughly 190,000 clones, roughly nine tenths of them seen just once. The material sequenced was peripheral blood. The receptor was derived from a woman of 80 years or more in a cohort sampled during active or convalescent COVID-19. The V and J genes are TRBV20-1 and TRBJ1-5; D is undetermined. This chain's CDR3 is CSAIDNPYQAQHF. The CDR3 bases are TGCAGTGCTATTGATAACCCCTATCAGGCCCAGCATTTT.